These 27 T cell receptor beta chains originate from one sample sequenced in a study of cytomegalovirus exposure and HLA in healthy donors. Produced via immunoSEQ multiplex PCR; TCRdb's table is partial and in-frame only. The sample includes 60,000 to 80,000 clones, approximately 86% of them seen just once. Material: PBMCs. These receptors came from a man younger than 40 in good health and CMV-seronegative.

The chain has TRBV5-1 and TRBJ2-3; 9 bases match TRBD2. The CDR3 contains 16 residues. The V gene end was trimmed by 4 bases and the J gene end by 4 bases; junction bases not matched to a gene: 10. Germline CDR1 reads SGHRS; CDR2 reads YFSETQ. CDR3 bases: TGCGCCAGCAGCCCCGAGGGTGCGGGGGGGCCAGATACGCAGTATTTT. It encodes CASSPEGAGGPDTQYF.

The J gene is TRBJ1-2, the V gene TRBV7-9, with TRBD1 identical over 8 bases. The germline V gene has CDR1 SEHNR and CDR2 FQNEAQ (reference sequence). With V trimmed by 1 base and J by 6 bases, 4 bases remained unmatched. The CDR3 consists of 14 residues. The CDR3 nucleotides are TGTGCCAGCAGCTTAGGGACAGGGTTTAATGGCTACACCTTC. Its translation is CASSLGTGFNGYTF.

CDR3 DNA sequence: TGTGCCAGCAGCTTAGTCGTCGGAGGGGGGGGTCGCACTAGCGGGGCCGATACGCAGTATTTT. It specifies CASSLVVGGGGRTSGADTQYF. J is TRBJ2-3 and V is TRBV7-3; 10 nucleotides match TRBD2. The V segment lost 2 bases and the J segment 6 bases; nucleotides outside the gene matches: 23. This CDR3 has 21 residues. Germline assignment: CDR1 SGHTA and CDR2 FQGTGA.

This chain connects TRBV30 to TRBJ1-2, with 9 bases identical to TRBD1. This CDR3 is built from 21 residues. J lost 10 bases, V lost 5 bases, and 35 bases had no gene match. Per the germline V gene, CDR1 is GTSNPN and CDR2 is SVGIG (reference sequence). In nucleotides, the CDR3 is TGTGCCTGGGTCCTTACAAATACGGTTTCGTACAGGGGGCCAAGATGGGCCCACTACACCTTC. It is translated as CAWVLTNTVSYRGPRWAHYTF.

The rearrangement joins TRBV7-2 to TRBJ2-7, with D uncertain. The CDR3 extends over 15 amino acids. CDR1 and CDR2 from the germline V gene are SGHTA and FQGNSA. Trimming pared 1 base from V and 3 bases from J, leaving 13 bases between. The CDR3 protein is CASSLGLTAIYEQYF. CDR3 DNA sequence: TGTGCCAGCAGCTTAGGCCTGACTGCTATCTACGAGCAGTACTTC.

This chain uses TRBV11-3 with TRBJ2-2; D is undetermined. The CDR3 runs 14 residues. The germline V gene has CDR1 SGHNT and CDR2 YENEEA. The germline V and J ends were trimmed by 3 bases and 2 bases, with 7 bases remaining between them. CDR3 DNA: TGTGCCAGCAGCTTCACAGCCAACACCGGGGAGCTGTTTTTT. It encodes CASSFTANTGELFF.

The rearrangement links TRBV6-6 to TRBJ2-2; 7 bases are shared with TRBD2. V lost 5 bases and J lost 3; bases outside the gene matches: 6. This CDR3 contains 15 residues. CDR1 is MNHNY and CDR2 is SVGAGI in the germline V gene (reference sequence). The CDR3 spells CASSLTSRHTGELFF. The CDR3 DNA reads TGTGCCAGCAGTCTGACTAGCCGACACACCGGGGAGCTGTTTTTT.

This clone has a handful of counts. The V and J genes are TRBV7-2 and TRBJ2-3, with TRBD2 matching 8 bases. Germline V gene sequence: CDR1 SGHTA, CDR2 FQGNSA. The CDR3 spans 13 residues. V trimming: 11 bases; J trimming: 1 base; junction bases outside the gene matches: 5. The CDR3 loop reads CALREGGTDTQYF. For the CDR3, the DNA is TGTGCCCTACGGGAGGGCGGCACAGATACGCAGTATTTT. The variable domain in full, completed from reference TRBV7-2 and TRBJ2-3, reads GAGVSQSPSNKVTEKGKDVELRCDPISGHTALYWYRQSLGQGLEFLIYFQGNSAPDKSGLPSDRFSAERTGGSVSTLTIQRTQQEDSAVYLCALREGGTDTQYFGPGTRLTVL.

The CDR3 coding sequence is TGTGCCAGCAGTGACGGGACAGATCGTAGGGATACGCAGTATTTT. This translates into CASSDGTDRRDTQYF. This chain uses TRBV28 with TRBJ2-3; 7 positions match TRBD1. Germline V lookup: CDR1 MDHEN, CDR2 SYDVKM. The length of the CDR3 is 15 residues. V was clipped by 5 bases and J by 6 bases; unmatched bases: 11.

The gene calls are TRBV27 and TRBJ2-7; TRBD2 matches 8 bases. Losses at the gene ends were 7 bases for V and 0 bases for J; bases not matched to a gene: 23. The CDR3 loop spans 20 amino acids. Germline V gene lookup returns CDR1 MNHEY and CDR2 SMNVEV (reference sequence). CDR3 residues: CASTPRRERGSKSSSYEQYF. The DNA of the CDR3 is TGTGCCAGCACCCCTCGGCGCGAGCGGGGGAGTAAATCGAGCTCCTACGAGCAGTACTTC.

The rearrangement uses TRBV7-6 and TRBJ1-2; no definite D call. The V end lost 2 bases, the J end lost 3 bases, and 10 bases lay between the germline ends. Germline CDR1 SGHVS, CDR2 FNYEAQ. CDR3 length: 14 amino acids. CDR3 amino acids: CASSLSGFHYGYTF. The CDR3 DNA sequence: TGTGCCAGCAGCTTATCAGGATTCCACTATGGCTACACCTTC.

J is TRBJ1-2 and V is TRBV7-6; 7 nucleotides align to TRBD1. This CDR3 contains 15 residues. Germline lookup yields CDR1 SGHVS and CDR2 FNYEAQ. The junction had 9 bases not matched to a gene; V was cut back by 5 bases and J by 3 bases. The CDR3 loop reads CASSRYRDSDYGYTF. The DNA for the CDR3 is TGTGCCAGCAGCCGGTACCGGGACAGTGACTATGGCTACACCTTC.

This sequence joins TRBV11-3 and TRBJ1-4; the D gene is possibly TRBD1 (6 bases). Trimming pared 4 bases from V and 2 bases from J, leaving 11 bases between. CDR1 SGHNT and CDR2 YENEEA come from the germline V gene. CDR3 size: 15 residues. CDR3 in DNA: TGTGCCAGCAGCTCCTCAGGGGCGACTAATGAAAAACTGTTTTTT. Protein sequence: CASSSSGATNEKLFF. The full variable domain, its missing parts supplied by reference TRBV11-3 and TRBJ1-4, is EAGVVQSPRYKIIEKKQPVAFWCNPISGHNTLYWYLQNLGQGPELLIRYENEEAVDDSQLPKDRFSAERLKGVDSTLKIQPAELGDSAVYLCASSSSGATNEKLFFGSGTQLSVL.

The rearrangement links TRBV7-9 to TRBJ2-7, with 7 nucleotides matching TRBD1. The CDR3 extends over 12 amino acids. Germline values: CDR1 SEHNR, CDR2 FQNEAQ (reference sequence). The trim removed 4 bases at V and 6 bases at J, leaving 3 bases unmatched. CDR3 in amino acids: CASSWTGGEQYV. CDR3 nucleotide sequence: TGTGCCAGCAGCTGGACAGGAGGCGAGCAGTACGTC.

The chain recombines TRBV7-2 with TRBJ2-4, with D unclear. This CDR3 contains 12 residues. V lost 4 bases, J lost 11 bases, and 12 bases lay in between. The germline gives CDR1 SGHTA, CDR2 FQGNSA. The CDR3 sequence is CASSSLKVVQYF. CDR3 nucleotide sequence: TGTGCCAGCAGCTCCCTAAAAGTCGTTCAGTACTTC.

V and J are TRBV4-3 and TRBJ2-1; 7 bases are shared with TRBD2. With V trimmed by 0 bases and J by 5 bases, 10 bases remained unmatched. In germline, CDR1 is LGHNA, CDR2 YSLEER. This CDR3 has 17 amino acids. The CDR3 is CASSQDLGGGVDNEQFF. CDR3 DNA: TGCGCCAGCAGCCAAGATCTCGGGGGAGGGGTGGACAATGAGCAGTTCTTC.

Here the CDR3 reads CATSRWTGPTNEQFF. In DNA form, the CDR3 reads TGTGCCACCAGCAGATGGACAGGGCCCACCAATGAGCAGTTCTTC. V usage is TRBV15 and J usage is TRBJ2-1; 8 bases align to TRBD1. The CDR3 is 15 residues long. Germline loops: CDR1 LNHNV, CDR2 YYDKDF (reference sequence). The ends lost 2 bases at V and 6 bases at J; junction bases unmatched: 6.

A few counts support this clone. The V call is TRBV9, the J call TRBJ2-7, with 8 bases that match TRBD2. V shed 3 bases and J 0 bases; nucleotides not matched to a gene: 5. Per the germline V gene, CDR1 is SGDLS and CDR2 is YYNGEE. This CDR3 is 15 amino acids long. The CDR3 sequence is CASSALAGSSYEQYF. The CDR3 nucleotides read TGTGCCAGCAGCGCCTTAGCGGGAAGCTCCTACGAGCAGTACTTC.

This chain connects TRBV7-2 to TRBJ1-3; D remains unclear. This CDR3 region has 13 residues. CDR1 and CDR2 (germline): SGHTA, FQGNSA. Trimming took 3 bases from V and 4 from J, leaving 7 bases between them. CDR3 DNA: TGTGCCAGCAGCTTCTACTTAGGAAACACCATATATTTT. This encodes CASSFYLGNTIYF. Variable domain in full (rest from reference TRBV7-2 and TRBJ1-3): GAGVSQSPSNKVTEKGKDVELRCDPISGHTALYWYRQSLGQGLEFLIYFQGNSAPDKSGLPSDRFSAERTGGSVSTLTIQRTQQEDSAVYLCASSFYLGNTIYFGEGSWLTVV.

The rearrangement joins TRBV6-5 to TRBJ2-5; 8 nucleotides agree with TRBD1. The germline V gene encodes CDR1 MNHEY and CDR2 SVGAGI. V was clipped by 7 bases and J by 2 bases; unmatched bases: 6. This CDR3 has 14 residues. CDR3 residues: CASIPGGSQETQYF. In nucleotides, the CDR3 is TGTGCCAGCATCCCAGGGGGCTCGCAAGAGACCCAGTACTTC.

In the case of this clone: Relative to the germline gene, one junction end is altered; a read error may explain this. The V gene is TRBV7-7, the J gene TRBJ2-2; possible D gene TRBD1, 5 bases. The length of the CDR3 is 14 residues. CDR1 is SSHAT and CDR2 is FNYEAQ in the germline V gene (reference sequence). The CDR3 bases are TGTGCTAGCAGCTTCGGACAGAACACCGGGGAGCTGTTTTTT. It specifies CASSFGQNTGELFF.

This rearrangement joins TRBV19 to TRBJ1-2, with a possible D match to TRBD1 (5 bases). V was cut by 0 bases and J by 4 bases, with 12 bases left in between. The CDR3 totals 15 residues. CDR1 LNHDA and CDR2 SQIVND come from the germline V gene (reference sequence). Here the CDR3 reads CASSIDSQGPYGYTF. CDR3 bases: TGTGCCAGTAGTATAGATTCCCAGGGTCCCTATGGCTACACCTTC.

The chain is built from TRBV29-1 and TRBJ1-2, with D possibly matching TRBD1 (6 bases). Germline V CDR1 and CDR2: SQVTM, ANQGSEA. V was cut by 7 bases and J by 4 bases, with 16 bases left in between. This CDR3 is built from 13 residues. In nucleotides, the CDR3 is TGCAGCGGCTCACAGGGTTCCAGCTATGGCTACACCTTC. This encodes CSGSQGSSYGYTF.

The chain couples TRBV7-2 to TRBJ1-4; no clear D. V dropped 1 base and J dropped 8 bases, with 11 bases sitting between them. There are 14 residues in the CDR3. Germline V CDR1 and CDR2: SGHTA, FQGNSA. The CDR3, as DNA: TGTGCCAGCAGCTTAGGGTTCGGTGAGGAAAAACTGTTTTTT. It yields the protein CASSLGFGEEKLFF.

V is TRBV10-1 and J is TRBJ2-1; 8 nucleotides align to TRBD2. Germline V gene data show CDR1 as WNHNN and CDR2 as SYGVQD (reference sequence). Unmatched junction bases numbered 11, after V lost 7 bases and J lost 9 bases. The CDR3 is 14 residues long. CDR3 in amino acids: CASNAGRAFSEQFF. The CDR3 DNA follows: TGCGCCAGCAATGCCGGGAGGGCCTTTAGTGAGCAGTTCTTC.

The rearrangement links TRBV5-1 to TRBJ2-1; 7 nucleotides align to TRBD2. CDR3 length: 16 amino acids. Germline values: CDR1 SGHRS, CDR2 YFSETQ. V shed 0 bases and J 7 bases; nucleotides not matched to a gene: 10. DNA for the CDR3: TGCGCCAGCAGCTTGGCTATGACTAGCAGTGATAATGAGCAGTTCTTC. Its protein product is CASSLAMTSSDNEQFF.

The chain joins TRBV5-1 to TRBJ2-3; D uncertain. The CDR3 totals 16 residues. V was trimmed by 4 bases and J by 2 bases, leaving 17 bases between them. Germline V gene data show CDR1 as SGHRS and CDR2 as YFSETQ. The chain's CDR3 is CASSLGGSFNTDTQYF. The DNA of the CDR3 is TGCGCCAGCAGCCTGGGTGGTAGCTTTAACACAGATACGCAGTATTTT.